Detailed here is one T cell receptor beta chain. Its specificity is not known. This sample stems from a study of cytomegalovirus exposure and HLA in healthy donors. Study background: The 120 or so validation repertoires were reported in a later analysis to have been generated on the same platform as the roughly 680 first-cohort repertoires.

TCRdb's copy holds only in-frame clones and misses some; the assay was immunoSEQ multiplex PCR. The repertoire consists of around 130,000 clones, with about 88% occurring once and the leading ten covering approximately 1.5%. CDR1 ENHRY and CDR2 SYGVKD come from the germline V gene. Trimming cost V 6 bases and J 7 bases; bases outside gene matches: 12. The CDR3 extends over 14 amino acids. Regarding the study as a whole: The listing of roughly 160 TCR beta chains classed them as cytomegalovirus-associated. A classifier reportedly called cytomegalovirus status with high sensitivity and specificity.

The donors formed part of the approximately 120-subject validation cohort, distinct from the roughly 700-subject first cohort. The sequencing input was PBMCs. The chain carries TRBV10-3 and TRBJ2-7; 7 bases are shared with TRBD1. The sequence was obtained from a man younger than 45 in good health and CMV-seronegative. This CDR3 reads CAIRPGQAKDEQYF. The CDR3 DNA follows: TGTGCCATCAGGCCCGGACAGGCCAAGGATGAGCAGTACTTC.